This note documents a single T cell receptor beta chain sequence. No cognate antigen has been identified for it. No much larger clonotype is one base removed from it; base qualities were not supplied. This sample is drawn from a study of T cell responses to AZD1222 COVID-19 vaccine (dated by TCRdb to about 2021). About the investigation overall: AZD1222 recipients with second doses at about 4 weeks or about 12 weeks were pooled, because spike-specific TCR depth and breadth did not differ between schedules. A total of approximately 240 trial participants underwent TCR sequencing, of whom some 210 received two doses of AZD1222 and about 25 received two doses of the MenACWY control vaccine. Trial participants were enrolled into age subgroups of 18-55, 56-69 and 70-plus years, which contained around 140, 26 and 57 TCR-sequenced participants, respectively.

The CDR3 regions of human TCRbeta chains were subjected to immunosequencing. Processing in the source paper ran as follows. Repertoire TCRs were checked for matches against a reference library of SARS-CoV-2-specific TCRs that had been generated using the MIRA antigen-specificity platform. Breadth meant the fraction of unique TCRs that were SARS-CoV-2-associated, whereas depth meant the fraction of total T cells that were SARS-CoV-2-associated. Using the MIRA data, each spike-specific TCR was assigned both to the spike region to which the TCR was reactive and to a CD4 or CD8 class. Log10-transformed breadth and depth values were compared by one-way ANOVA with Sidak's multiple comparisons tests. TCRdb provides this immuneACCESS table in a form limited to in-frame rearrangements. Some clones are lacking; in checked studies, under half of them reflect an unresolved V gene, and why the rest are absent is not known. That table gives V, J and clone size, and the DNA gave D and trimming. The sample profile shows about 120,000 clones; just under 95% of them were found once. The leading ten clones occupy more than 2.5% of the sample.

Beyond this particular receptor, the publication reports: Reportedly, close to half of the unique spike-specific TCRs recognized epitopes lying outside the regions that are mutated in the B.1.351 and B.1.1.7 variants. In the small 56-69-year group, the increase in depth fell short of significance, most likely because of low power. After two AZD1222 doses, spike-specific TCR breadth and depth were significantly higher than at day 0 and than in MenACWY recipients. Most participants were white British and females outnumbered males, and the authors suggested that clonal diversity may have been underestimated. Because no day 14 peak-response samples were available, repertoires were characterized only after the peak T cell response. CD4 TCRs associated with the vaccine covered the entire spike protein, and the dominant responses were in regions 160-218 and 743-854. Conclusions about previously exposed vaccinees are limited because only five to seven AZD1222 recipients were SARS-CoV-2 seropositive at baseline.

What this sample's time point label stands for: baseline before first vaccination. Vaccinee samples came from UK trials COV001 and COV002, including a single-blind randomized controlled phase 2/3 trial of AZD1222 (ChAdOx1 nCoV-19) in healthy adults. Trial participant PBMC samples were collected at day 0 and day 28 after the second dose for TCRbeta chain sequencing. This sample comprised peripheral blood, obtained on day 0 of AZD1222 vaccination. The TCR sequence derives from an adult in good health.

Here is the DNA: TGTGCCAGCAGTGAGTATCCCGGCGGAAAATACAATGAGCAGTTCTTC. Its protein is CASSEYPGGKYNEQFF. Recombination connected TRBV27 to TRBJ2-1, with the D segment identity uncertain. The germline V gene (reference sequence) provides CDR1 MNHEY and CDR2 SMNVEV. Trimming takes 5 bases from V and 4 bases from J, and the germline ends sit 18 bases apart. Reading from cysteine to phenylalanine, the CDR3 counts 16 amino acids. The retained sequence is limited to the CDR3, 48 bases, with the frame set at the first base.